This TCR beta chain was sequenced for a study of shared clonotypes between healthy human individuals. Assay: immunoSEQ multiplex PCR; the TCRdb copy retains only in-frame clones and omits some. This sample yields around 700,000 clones, of which 73% are seen a single time; around 2% belongs to the top ten. As regards this clone: As yet, its antigen is unknown.

Study-level results: What naive subsets generally showed was a larger estimated richness than memory subsets showed.

V lost 0 bases and J 4 bases, leaving 9 bases between the germline ends. The CDR3 covers 14 residues. Germline V gene lookup returns CDR1 MNHEY and CDR2 SVGAGI. The chain has TRBV6-5 and TRBJ1-2; D is possibly TRBD1 (5 bases). The sequence derives from a woman aged 25 to 39 in good health. The sample was memory CD4+ T cells sorted from blood. Regarding subset: CD45RA-negative fraction. The DNA of the CDR3 is TGTGCCAGCAGTTACTCCGACCAGGGCTATGGCTACACCTTC. This translates into CASSYSDQGYGYTF.